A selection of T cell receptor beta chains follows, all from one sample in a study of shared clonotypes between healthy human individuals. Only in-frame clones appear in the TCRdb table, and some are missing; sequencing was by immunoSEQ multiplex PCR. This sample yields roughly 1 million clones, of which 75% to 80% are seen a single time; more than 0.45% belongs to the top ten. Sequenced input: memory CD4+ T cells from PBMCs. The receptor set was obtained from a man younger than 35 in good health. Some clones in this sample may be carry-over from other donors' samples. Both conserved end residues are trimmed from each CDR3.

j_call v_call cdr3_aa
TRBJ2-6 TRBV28 ASSGDRGRRSGANVLT
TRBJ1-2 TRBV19 ASRWQGVGYT
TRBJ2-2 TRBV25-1 ASSELGSGNTGELF
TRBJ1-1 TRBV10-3 AISGSSPRQGVKTEAF
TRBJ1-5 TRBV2 ASSPGGLGNQPQH
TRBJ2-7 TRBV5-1 ASTVGAGASYSYEQY
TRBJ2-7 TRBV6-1 ASSEDEQY
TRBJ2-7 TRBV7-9 ASSPRGYEQY
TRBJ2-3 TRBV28 ASSFGGADTQY
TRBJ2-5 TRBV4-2 ASTKAALAGAEVGQETQY